This T cell receptor beta chain was sequenced for a study of CD8+ T cells in alopecia areata (dated by TCRdb to 2017 to 2018). Context from the whole study: Treated patients were enrolled in an open-label pilot trial of oral tofacitinib, 5 to 10 mg twice daily, for moderate-to-severe alopecia areata. Patients received tofacitinib for 6 to 18 months and were then followed off drug for 6 months to check for delayed response and recurrence. In both human patients and the C3H/HeJ mouse model, the study applied high-throughput TCRbeta sequencing to look at T cell clonal expansion in alopecia areata. In humans, TCRbeta sequencing was performed on scalp tissue and on sorted CD4+ and CD8+ peripheral blood T cells from healthy controls and from patients with patchy or totalis/universalis alopecia areata. Tofacitinib-treated patients had biopsies at baseline and at 4 and 24 weeks of treatment, with a later scalp biopsy in several patients. Scalp clonality was compared across normal scalp (n=4), patchy alopecia areata scalp (n=8), and alopecia totalis/universalis scalp (n=8). RNA was obtained with the PAXgene miRNA kit for fixed scalp, the miRNeasy kit for PBMCs, and the RNeasy kit for mouse skin. Amplification of TCRbeta CDR3 regions was done by immunoSEQ multiplex PCR using 35 Vbeta forward primers and 13 Jbeta reverse primers.

Overall study outcomes, separate from this receptor: Resident alphabeta T cells in normal human skin are also sequenced, complicating scalp TCR repertoire analysis, unlike mouse skin dominated by gammadelta T cells. Higher clonality and more expanded CD8+ clones were observed in lesional scalp than in normal scalp, particularly in alopecia totalis/universalis, a finding suggestive of antigenic drive. TCR sequences shared between patients were less clear than in mice, possibly partly because of HLA diversity in the patient population.

In the case of this clone: Its antigen remains unidentified. No clone much larger than this one lies a single base away; base qualities are absent.

The time point label corresponds to: baseline before oral tofacitinib. Lesional scalp punch biopsies and peripheral blood were obtained from alopecia areata patients. PBMCs were separated by density centrifugation and stained for CD3, CD4 and CD8, after which CD4+ and CD8+ T cells were sorted on a FACSAria. The library came from the immunoSEQ multiplex PCR assay. RNA was extracted from all samples and reverse transcribed into cDNA as template for TCR sequencing. SuperScript III was used for first-strand cDNA synthesis, primed with a 2:1 mix of oligo-dT and random hexamers. Amplification bias was assessed with a synthetic immune receptor repertoire, and residual bias was removed computationally. Per the source publication's procedure: After raw reads were preprocessed to remove errors, the CDR3 was defined following IMGT conventions as running from the conserved cysteine to phenylalanine. To get clonality, Shannon entropy was normalized by log2 of the number of productive unique TCRs and the result was subtracted from 1. Whether each scalp clone was CD4 or CD8 was inferred by checking scalp TCRbeta sequences against the CD4 and CD8 repertoires from sorted blood. TCRdb retrieved this table from immuneACCESS and kept in-frame rearrangements only. Not all clones are present; in checked studies, unresolved V genes account for under half, and no reason is known for the remainder. V, J and clone size were drawn from that table, and D and trimming were deduced from the DNA. The sample table shows 69,000 or so clones, and roughly 60% are seen once. Jointly, the top ten make up 17% of the sample.

CDR1 SGHRS and CDR2 YFSETQ were looked up in the germline V gene. V loses 0 bases of germline sequence and J loses 5 bases, and the interval between the two ends is 9 bases. The CDR3 contains 13 residues, cysteine and phenylalanine counted. Only the CDR3 part of the read is kept: 39 bases, read in frame from the first base. This receptor chain uses TRBV5-1 and TRBJ2-7; the D gene is possibly TRBD1 or TRBD2, each agreeing over 5 bases. This sample comprised CD8+ T cells sorted from blood, obtained at week 0. This clonotype was sampled from a human donor with alopecia areata. This receptor carries the CDR3 CASSLARGNEQYF. The sequenced DNA is TGCGCCAGCAGCTTGGCTCGGGGCAACGAGCAGTACTTC.